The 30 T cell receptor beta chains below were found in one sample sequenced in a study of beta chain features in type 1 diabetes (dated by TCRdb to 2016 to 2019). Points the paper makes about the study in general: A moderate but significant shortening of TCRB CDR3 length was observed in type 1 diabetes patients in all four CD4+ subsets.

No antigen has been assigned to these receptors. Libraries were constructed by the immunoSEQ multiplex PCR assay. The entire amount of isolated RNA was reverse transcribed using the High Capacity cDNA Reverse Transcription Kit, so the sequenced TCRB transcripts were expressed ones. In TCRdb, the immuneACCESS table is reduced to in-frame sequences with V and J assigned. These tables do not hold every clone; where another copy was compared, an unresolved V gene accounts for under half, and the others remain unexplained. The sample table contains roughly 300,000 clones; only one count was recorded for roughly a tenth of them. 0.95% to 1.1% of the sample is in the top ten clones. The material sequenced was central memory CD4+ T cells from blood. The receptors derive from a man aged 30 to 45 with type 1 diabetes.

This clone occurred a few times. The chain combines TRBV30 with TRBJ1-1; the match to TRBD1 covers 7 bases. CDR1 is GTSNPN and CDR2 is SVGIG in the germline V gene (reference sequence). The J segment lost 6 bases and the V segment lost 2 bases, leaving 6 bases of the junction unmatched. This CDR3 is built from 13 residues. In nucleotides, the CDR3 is TGTGCCTGGAGTCGCCAGGGGGACGCTGAAGCTTTCTTT. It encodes CAWSRQGDAEAFF. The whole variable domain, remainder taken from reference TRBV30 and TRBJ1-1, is SQTIHQWPATLVQPVGSPLSLECTVEGTSNPNLYWYRQAAGRGLQLLFYSVGIGQISSEVPQNLSASRPQDRQFILSSKKLLLSDSGFYLCAWSRQGDAEAFFGQGTRLTVV.

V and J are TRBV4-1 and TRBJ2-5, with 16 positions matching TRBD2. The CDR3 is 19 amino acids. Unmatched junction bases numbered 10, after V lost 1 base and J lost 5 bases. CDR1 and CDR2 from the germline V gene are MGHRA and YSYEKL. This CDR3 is CASSQGGTSGGAAEETQYF. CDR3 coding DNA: TGCGCCAGCAGCCAAGGCGGGACTAGCGGGGGGGCCGCTGAGGAGACCCAGTACTTC.

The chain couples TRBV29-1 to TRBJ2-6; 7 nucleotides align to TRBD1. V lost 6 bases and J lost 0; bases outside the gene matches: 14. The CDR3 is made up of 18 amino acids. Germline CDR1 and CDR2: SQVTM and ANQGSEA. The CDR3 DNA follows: TGCAGCGTGGGAGCCCCGGGGACAGTCGGCTCTGGGGCCAACGTCCTGACTTTC. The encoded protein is CSVGAPGTVGSGANVLTF.

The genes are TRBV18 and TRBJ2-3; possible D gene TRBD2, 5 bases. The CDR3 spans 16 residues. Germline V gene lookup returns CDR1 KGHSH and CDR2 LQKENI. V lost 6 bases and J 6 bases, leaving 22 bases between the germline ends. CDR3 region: CASSRQDGGRADTQYF. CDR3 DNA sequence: TGTGCCAGCTCCCGCCAGGATGGAGGCCGTGCCGATACGCAGTATTTT. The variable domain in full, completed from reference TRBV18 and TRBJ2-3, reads NAGVMQNPRHLVRRRGQEARLRCSPMKGHSHVYWYRQLPEEGLKFMVYLQKENIIDESGMPKERFSAEFPKEGPSILRIQQVVRGDSAAYFCASSRQDGGRADTQYFGPGTRLTVL.

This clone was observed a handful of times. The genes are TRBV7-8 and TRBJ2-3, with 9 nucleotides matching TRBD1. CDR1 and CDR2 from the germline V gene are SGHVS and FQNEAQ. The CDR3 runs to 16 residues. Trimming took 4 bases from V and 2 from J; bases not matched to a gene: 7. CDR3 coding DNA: TGTGCCAGCAGCTCCAGGACAGGGGCCGTCACAGATACGCAGTATTTT. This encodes CASSSRTGAVTDTQYF.

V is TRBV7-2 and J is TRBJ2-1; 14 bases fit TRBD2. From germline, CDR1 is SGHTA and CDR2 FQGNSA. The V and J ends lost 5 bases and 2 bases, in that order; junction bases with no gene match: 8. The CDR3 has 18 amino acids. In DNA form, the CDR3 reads TGTGCCAGCAGCCGAGGACTAGCGGGGGGTAACCCCTACAATGAGCAGTTCTTC. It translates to CASSRGLAGGNPYNEQFF. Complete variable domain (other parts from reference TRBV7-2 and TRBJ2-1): GAGVSQSPSNKVTEKGKDVELRCDPISGHTALYWYRQSLGQGLEFLIYFQGNSAPDKSGLPSDRFSAERTGGSVSTLTIQRTQQEDSAVYLCASSRGLAGGNPYNEQFFGPGTRLTVL.

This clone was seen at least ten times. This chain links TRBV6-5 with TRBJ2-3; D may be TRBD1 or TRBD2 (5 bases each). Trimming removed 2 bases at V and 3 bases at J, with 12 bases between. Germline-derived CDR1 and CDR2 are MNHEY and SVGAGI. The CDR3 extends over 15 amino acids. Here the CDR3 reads CASSYGQGRTDTQYF. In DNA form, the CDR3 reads TGTGCCAGCAGTTACGGGCAGGGACGGACAGATACGCAGTATTTT.

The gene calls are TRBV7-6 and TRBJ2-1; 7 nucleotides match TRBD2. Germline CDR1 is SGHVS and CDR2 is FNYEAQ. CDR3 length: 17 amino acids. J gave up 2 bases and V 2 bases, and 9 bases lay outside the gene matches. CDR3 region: CASSLMASGFTYNEQFF. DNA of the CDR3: TGTGCCAGCAGCTTAATGGCTAGCGGTTTTACCTACAATGAGCAGTTCTTC.

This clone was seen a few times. The CDR3 reads CASSGPGAGTDTQYF. The DNA for the CDR3 is TGTGCCAGCAGCGGACCTGGGGCGGGCACAGATACGCAGTATTTT. The chain links TRBV9 to TRBJ2-3; the D gene is possibly TRBD1 (5 bases). Between the trimmed V and J ends, which lost 3 bases and 1 base, there was a span of 12 bases. Germline assignment: CDR1 SGDLS and CDR2 YYNGEE. The CDR3 totals 15 residues. Looking up the rest from reference TRBV9 and TRBJ2-3 gives the full variable domain: DSGVTQTPKHLITATGQRVTLRCSPRSGDLSVYWYQQSLDQGLQFLIQYYNGEERAKGNILERFSAQQFPDLHSELNLSSLELGDSALYFCASSGPGAGTDTQYFGPGTRLTVL.

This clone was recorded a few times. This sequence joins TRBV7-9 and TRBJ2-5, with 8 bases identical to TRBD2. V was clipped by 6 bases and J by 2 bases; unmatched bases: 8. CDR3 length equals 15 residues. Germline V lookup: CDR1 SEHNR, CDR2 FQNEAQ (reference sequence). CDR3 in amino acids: CASRIGASGQETQYF. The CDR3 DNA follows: TGTGCCAGCAGAATAGGGGCTAGCGGGCAAGAGACCCAGTACTTC.

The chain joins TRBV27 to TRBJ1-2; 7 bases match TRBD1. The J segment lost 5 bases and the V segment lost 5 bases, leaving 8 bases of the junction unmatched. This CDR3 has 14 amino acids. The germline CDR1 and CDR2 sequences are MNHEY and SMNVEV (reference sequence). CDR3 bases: TGTGCCAGCAGTGAGGGGGCGCGGGAGTATGGCTACACCTTC. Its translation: CASSEGAREYGYTF.

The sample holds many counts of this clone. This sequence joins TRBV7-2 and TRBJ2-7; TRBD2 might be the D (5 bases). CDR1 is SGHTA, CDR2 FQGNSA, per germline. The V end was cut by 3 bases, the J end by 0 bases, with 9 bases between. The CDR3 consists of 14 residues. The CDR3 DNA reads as TGTGCCAGCAGCTTCCAGCGGAGCTCCTACGAGCAGTACTTC. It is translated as CASSFQRSSYEQYF.

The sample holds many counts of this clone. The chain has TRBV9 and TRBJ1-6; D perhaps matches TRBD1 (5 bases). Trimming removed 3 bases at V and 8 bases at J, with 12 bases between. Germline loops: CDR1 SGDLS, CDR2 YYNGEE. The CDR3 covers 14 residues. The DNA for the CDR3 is TGTGCCAGCAGCGGCGGGACTCTGGATTCACCCCTCCACTTT. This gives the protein CASSGGTLDSPLHF.

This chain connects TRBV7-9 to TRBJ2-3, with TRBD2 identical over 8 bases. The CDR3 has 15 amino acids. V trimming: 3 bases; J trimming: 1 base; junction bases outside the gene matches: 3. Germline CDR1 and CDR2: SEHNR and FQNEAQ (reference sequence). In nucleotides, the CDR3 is TGTGCCAGCAGCTTGGGAGCGGGGGGCACAGATACGCAGTATTTT. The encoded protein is CASSLGAGGTDTQYF. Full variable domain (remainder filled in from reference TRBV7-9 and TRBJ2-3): DTGVSQNPRHKITKRGQNVTFRCDPISEHNRLYWYRQTLGQGPEFLTYFQNEAQLEKSRLLSDRFSAERPKGSFSTLEIQRTEQGDSAMYLCASSLGAGGTDTQYFGPGTRLTVL.

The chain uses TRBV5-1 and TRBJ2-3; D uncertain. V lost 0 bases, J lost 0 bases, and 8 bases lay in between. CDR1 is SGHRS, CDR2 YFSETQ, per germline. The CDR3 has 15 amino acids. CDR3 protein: CASSLAISSTDTQYF. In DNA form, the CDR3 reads TGCGCCAGCAGCTTGGCGATTTCTAGCACAGATACGCAGTATTTT. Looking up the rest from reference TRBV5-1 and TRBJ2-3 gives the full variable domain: KAGVTQTPRYLIKTRGQQVTLSCSPISGHRSVSWYQQTPGQGLQFLFEYFSETQRNKGNFPGRFSGRQFSNSRSEMNVSTLELGDSALYLCASSLAISSTDTQYFGPGTRLTVL.

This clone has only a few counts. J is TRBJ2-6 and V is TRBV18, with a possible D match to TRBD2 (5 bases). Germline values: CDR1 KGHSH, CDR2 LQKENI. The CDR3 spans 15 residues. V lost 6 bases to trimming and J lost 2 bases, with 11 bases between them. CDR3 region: CASSPWEPGANVLTF. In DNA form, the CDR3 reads TGTGCCAGCTCCCCTTGGGAGCCTGGGGCCAACGTCCTGACTTTC.

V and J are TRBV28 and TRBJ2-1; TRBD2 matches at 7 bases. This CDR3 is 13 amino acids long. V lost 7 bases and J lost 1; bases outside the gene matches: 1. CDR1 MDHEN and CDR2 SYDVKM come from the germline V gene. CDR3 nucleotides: TGTGCCAGCATGCGGGGGTCCTACAATGAGCAGTTCTTC. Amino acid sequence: CASMRGSYNEQFF.

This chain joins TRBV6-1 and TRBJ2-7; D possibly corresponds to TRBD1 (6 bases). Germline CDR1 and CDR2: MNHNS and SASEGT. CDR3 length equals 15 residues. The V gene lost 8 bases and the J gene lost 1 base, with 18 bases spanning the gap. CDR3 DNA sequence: TGTGCCAGCGGCCCCGTGGCAGGGGCTTCCTACGAGCAGTACTTC. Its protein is CASGPVAGASYEQYF.

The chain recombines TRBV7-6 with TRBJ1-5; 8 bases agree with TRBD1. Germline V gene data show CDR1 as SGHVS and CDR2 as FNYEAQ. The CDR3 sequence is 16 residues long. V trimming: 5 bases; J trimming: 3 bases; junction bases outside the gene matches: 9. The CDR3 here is CASSVLTGQANQPQHF. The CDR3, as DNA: TGTGCCAGCAGCGTTTTAACGGGACAGGCCAATCAGCCCCAGCATTTT.

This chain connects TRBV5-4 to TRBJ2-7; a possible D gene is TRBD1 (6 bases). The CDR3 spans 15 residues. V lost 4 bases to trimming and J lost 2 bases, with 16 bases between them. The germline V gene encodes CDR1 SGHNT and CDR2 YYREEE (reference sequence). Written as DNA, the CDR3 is TGTGCCAGCAGCGGCCATCGGACAGCAGCCTACGAGCAGTACTTC. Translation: CASSGHRTAAYEQYF.

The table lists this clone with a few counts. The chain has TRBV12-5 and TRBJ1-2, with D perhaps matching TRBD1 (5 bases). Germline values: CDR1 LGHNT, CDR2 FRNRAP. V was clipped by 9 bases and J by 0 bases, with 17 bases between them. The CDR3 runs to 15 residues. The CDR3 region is CASATGDASNYGYTF. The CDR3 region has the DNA TGTGCTAGCGCTACCGGGGACGCCTCTAACTATGGCTACACCTTC.

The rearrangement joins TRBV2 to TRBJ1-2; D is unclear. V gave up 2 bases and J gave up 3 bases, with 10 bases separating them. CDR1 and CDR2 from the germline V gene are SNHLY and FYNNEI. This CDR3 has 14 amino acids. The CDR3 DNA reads TGTGCCAGCAGTGAACCGGGTTTGGACTATGGCTACACCTTC. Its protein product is CASSEPGLDYGYTF.

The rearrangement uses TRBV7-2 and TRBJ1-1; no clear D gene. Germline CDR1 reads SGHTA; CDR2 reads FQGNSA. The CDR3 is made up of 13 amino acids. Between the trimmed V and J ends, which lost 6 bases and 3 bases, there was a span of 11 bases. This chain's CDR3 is CASRGTADTEAFF. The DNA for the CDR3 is TGTGCCAGCAGGGGAACAGCGGACACTGAAGCTTTCTTT.

The CDR3 sequence is CASRGDRAKDTQYF. CDR3 nucleotides: TGTGCCAGCAGAGGGGACAGGGCGAAAGATACGCAGTATTTT. The rearrangement uses TRBV9 and TRBJ2-3; the match to TRBD1 covers 9 bases. CDR3 length: 14 amino acids. V was clipped by 5 bases and J by 5 bases; unmatched bases: 6. Germline V gives CDR1 SGDLS, CDR2 YYNGEE.

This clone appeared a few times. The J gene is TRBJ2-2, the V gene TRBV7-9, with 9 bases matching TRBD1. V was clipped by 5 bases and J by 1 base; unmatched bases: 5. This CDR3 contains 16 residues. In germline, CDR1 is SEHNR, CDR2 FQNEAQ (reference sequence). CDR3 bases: TGTGCCAGCAGCCCCAGACAGGGGGTGAACACCGGGGAGCTGTTTTTT. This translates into CASSPRQGVNTGELFF.

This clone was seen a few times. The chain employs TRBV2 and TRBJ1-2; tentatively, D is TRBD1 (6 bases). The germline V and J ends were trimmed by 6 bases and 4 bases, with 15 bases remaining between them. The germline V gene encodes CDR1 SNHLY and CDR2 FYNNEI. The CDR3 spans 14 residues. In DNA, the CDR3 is TGTGCCAGCAGACCGAGTACAGGGTTCTATGGCTACACCTTC. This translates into CASRPSTGFYGYTF.

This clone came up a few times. The CDR3 region has the DNA TGCGCCAGCAGCTGGGAGCGGGGTGTCTCAGGGGCCAACGTCCTGACTTTC. Protein sequence: CASSWERGVSGANVLTF. This chain connects TRBV5-1 to TRBJ2-6, with TRBD2 identical over 7 bases. This CDR3 region has 17 residues. In germline, CDR1 is SGHRS, CDR2 YFSETQ. Trimming at V came to 3 bases and at J to 4 bases, leaving 10 bases not matched to a gene.

CDR3 loop: CASSLDVTGPGTEAFF. CDR3 sequence (DNA): TGCGCCAGCAGCTTGGATGTCACAGGCCCCGGCACTGAAGCTTTCTTT. The V call is TRBV5-1, the J call TRBJ1-1; perhaps TRBD1 as D (5 bases). V lost 0 bases and J lost 4, with 16 bases in between. Looked up from germline, CDR1 is SGHRS and CDR2 is YFSETQ. CDR3 length: 16 residues.

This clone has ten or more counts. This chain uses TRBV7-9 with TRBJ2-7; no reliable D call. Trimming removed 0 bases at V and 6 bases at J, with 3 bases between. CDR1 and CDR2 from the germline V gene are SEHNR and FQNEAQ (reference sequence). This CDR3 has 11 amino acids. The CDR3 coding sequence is TGTGCCAGCAGCTTAGCGTTCGAGCAGTACTTC. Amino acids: CASSLAFEQYF.

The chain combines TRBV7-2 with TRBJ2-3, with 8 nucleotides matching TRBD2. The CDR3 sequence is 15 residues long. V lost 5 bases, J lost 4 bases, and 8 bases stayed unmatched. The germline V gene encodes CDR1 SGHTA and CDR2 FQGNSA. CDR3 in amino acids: CASSAGLARADTQYF. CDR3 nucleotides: TGTGCCAGCAGCGCCGGACTAGCCAGGGCAGATACGCAGTATTTT.